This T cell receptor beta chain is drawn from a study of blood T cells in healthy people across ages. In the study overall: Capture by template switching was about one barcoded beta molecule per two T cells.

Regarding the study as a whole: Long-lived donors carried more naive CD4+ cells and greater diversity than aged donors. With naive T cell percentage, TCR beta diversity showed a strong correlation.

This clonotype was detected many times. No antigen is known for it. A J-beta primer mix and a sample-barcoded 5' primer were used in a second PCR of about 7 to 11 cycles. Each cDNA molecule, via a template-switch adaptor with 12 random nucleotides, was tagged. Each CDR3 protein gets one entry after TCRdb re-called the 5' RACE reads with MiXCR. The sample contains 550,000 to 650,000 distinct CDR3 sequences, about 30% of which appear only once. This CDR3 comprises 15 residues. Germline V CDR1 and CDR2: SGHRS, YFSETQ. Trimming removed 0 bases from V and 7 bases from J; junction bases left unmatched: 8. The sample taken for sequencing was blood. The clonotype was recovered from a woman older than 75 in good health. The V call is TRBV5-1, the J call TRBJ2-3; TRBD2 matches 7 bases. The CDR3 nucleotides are TGCGCCAGCAGCTTGGTTCCGGGGGAGGGATATACGCAGTATTTT. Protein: CASSLVPGEGYTQYF.